This TCR beta chain comes out of a study of blood T cell repertoires in COVID-19. The overall study: Specimens from acute and convalescent COVID-19 originated in the United States, Italy and Spain. T cells, B-cell-depleted T cells, or PBMCs supplied cDNA or gDNA.

As processed by the authors: Nucleated cell counts were estimated from reference gene primer amplification. Clones were sequenced by immunoSEQ multiplex PCR, and TCRdb holds only the in-frame ones, with some missing. V, J and clone size are those of that table, while D and trimming were read from the DNA. The sample lists 120,000 to 150,000 clones; approximately 89% were seen once. The V gene's germline CDR1 is MDHEN and CDR2 SYDVKM. Trimming removed 7 bases at V and 8 bases at J, with 15 bases between. This CDR3 spans 14 amino acids. This clone has just a few counts. The sequencing input was peripheral blood. V is TRBV28 and J is TRBJ1-6, with D possibly TRBD1 on 6 matching bases. This clonotype originated in a man aged 55-75 years with active or convalescent COVID-19. DNA for the CDR3: TGTGCCAGCACCCAGGGGCAGAACCATTCACCCCTCCACTTT. Protein product: CASTQGQNHSPLHF.